Below, 21 T cell receptor beta chains from the same sample are listed, as sequenced in a study of blood T cell repertoires in COVID-19 (TCRdb year 2020). Library preparation was by the immunoSEQ multiplex PCR assay. TCRdb took this table from immuneACCESS and kept in-frame rearrangements with V and J called. Such tables lack part of the clones; where checked against another copy, unresolved V genes explain under half of the gap, and the rest is unexplained. Present in this sample are under 150,000 clones, about 85% of which were seen just once. The top ten hold about 3% of the sample. The source material was peripheral blood. The receptors shown here come from a woman between 40 and 50 years old with active or convalescent COVID-19.

The rearrangement uses TRBV20-1 and TRBJ2-7; unclear D gene. The V end was cut by 6 bases, the J end by 3 bases, with 9 bases between. The CDR3 totals 11 residues. Germline V CDR1 and CDR2: DFQATT, SNEGSKA (reference sequence). The CDR3 sequence is CSATALYEQYF. The CDR3 region has the DNA TGCAGTGCAACAGCCCTCTACGAGCAGTACTTC.

The V and J genes are TRBV7-9 and TRBJ1-2; maybe TRBD1 (5 bases). Germline V gene sequence: CDR1 SEHNR, CDR2 FQNEAQ (reference sequence). CDR3 length equals 15 residues. Between the trimmed V and J ends, which lost 5 bases and 3 bases, there was a span of 16 bases. This chain's CDR3 is CASSRRQGEDYGYTF. Written as DNA, the CDR3 is TGTGCCAGCAGCCGCAGGCAGGGTGAGGACTATGGCTACACCTTC. The full variable domain, with the rest looked up from reference TRBV7-9 and TRBJ1-2, is DTGVSQNPRHKITKRGQNVTFRCDPISEHNRLYWYRQTLGQGPEFLTYFQNEAQLEKSRLLSDRFSAERPKGSFSTLEIQRTEQGDSAMYLCASSRRQGEDYGYTFGSGTRLTVV.

The genes are TRBV4-3 and TRBJ2-4; 10 bases map to TRBD2. The CDR3 totals 16 residues. Per the germline V gene, CDR1 is LGHNA and CDR2 is YSLEER. J lost 7 bases, V lost 0 bases, and 6 bases had no gene match. This CDR3 is CASSQDASGSWNIQYF. The CDR3 DNA sequence: TGCGCCAGCAGCCAAGATGCTAGCGGGAGTTGGAACATTCAGTACTTC.

The J gene is TRBJ1-3, the V gene TRBV28; D not resolved. The CDR3 is 17 amino acids. The germline CDR1 and CDR2 sequences are MDHEN and SYDVKM. V lost 6 bases to trimming and J lost 0 bases, with 18 bases between them. The CDR3 region is CASRRSSLASSGNTIYF. CDR3 bases: TGTGCCAGCAGACGCTCCTCGTTGGCCTCCTCTGGAAACACCATATATTTT.

The genes are TRBV12-2 and TRBJ2-7; TRBD1, the table's D call, lacks a check against the DNA. TRBV12-2 is a pseudogene. The length of the CDR3 is 19 residues. The CDR3 bases are TGTGCAAGTCGCTCGCGTGCAACCTTAGGGACAGGGTGCTATCACGAGCAGTACTTC. It is translated as CASRSRATLGTGCYHEQYF.

This CDR3 is CASSQTPGGRGYGYTF. The CDR3, as DNA: TGTGCCAGCAGTCAAACCCCGGGGGGGAGGGGTTATGGCTACACCTTC. The chain recombines TRBV27 with TRBJ1-2; D might be TRBD1 (5 bases). This CDR3 comprises 16 residues. CDR1 is MNHEY and CDR2 is SMNVEV in the germline V gene (reference sequence). V lost 5 bases, J lost 5 bases, and 21 bases lay in between.

The V and J genes are TRBV18 and TRBJ2-7; 8 bases map to TRBD1. The junction had 4 bases not matched to a gene; V was cut back by 1 base and J by 2 bases. The CDR3 contains 15 residues. CDR1 is KGHSH, CDR2 LQKENI, per germline. The CDR3 DNA is TGTGCCAGCTCACCACAGACAGGGGCCCCCTACGAGCAGTACTTC. Translation: CASSPQTGAPYEQYF.

The V gene is TRBV9, the J gene TRBJ2-1, with 9 nucleotides matching TRBD1. CDR3 size: 15 residues. Per the germline V gene, CDR1 is SGDLS and CDR2 is YYNGEE. V lost 6 bases, J lost 6 bases, and 10 bases stayed unmatched. The CDR3 spells CASNLYGTGSNEQFF. The CDR3 coding sequence is TGTGCCAGCAATCTCTACGGGACAGGGAGCAATGAGCAGTTCTTC.

This rearrangement joins TRBV10-2 to TRBJ2-3; TRBD2 agrees at 13 bases. The germline CDR1 and CDR2 sequences are WSHSY and SAAADI. Trimming took 5 bases from V and 2 from J; bases not matched to a gene: 10. The CDR3 consists of 18 residues. CDR3 sequence (DNA): TGCGCCAGCAGTCTCCCGCCGGGACTAGCGGGATACACAGATACGCAGTATTTT. Its translation is CASSLPPGLAGYTDTQYF.

This chain uses TRBV4-1 with TRBJ2-5; TRBD2 matches 11 bases. The V gene end was trimmed by 5 bases and the J gene end by 4 bases; junction bases not matched to a gene: 6. The CDR3 extends over 15 amino acids. The V gene's germline CDR1 is MGHRA and CDR2 YSYEKL. The CDR3 here is CASSSPGTSGETQYF. The CDR3 coding sequence is TGCGCCAGCAGCTCTCCCGGGACTAGCGGAGAGACCCAGTACTTC.

The chain joins TRBV19 to TRBJ1-1; TRBD1 is a possible D gene (5 bases). Trimming removed 7 bases at V and 2 bases at J, with 17 bases between. From germline, CDR1 is LNHDA and CDR2 SQIVND (reference sequence). This CDR3 spans 15 amino acids. CDR3 nucleotide sequence: TGTGCCAGTATGGGGGGTTGGGTACTCAACACTGAAGCTTTCTTT. This translates into CASMGGWVLNTEAFF.

This rearrangement joins TRBV6-2 or TRBV6-3 to TRBJ2-1, with TRBD2 matching 14 bases. Germline V lookup: CDR1 MNHEY, CDR2 SVGEGT. This CDR3 has 15 amino acids. V gave up 5 bases and J gave up 8 bases; unmatched junction bases: 5. This CDR3 is CASSLGTSGSDEQFF. In DNA form, the CDR3 reads TGTGCCAGCAGTCTTGGGACTAGCGGGAGCGATGAGCAGTTCTTC.

The V gene is TRBV28, the J gene TRBJ1-2, with TRBD1 identical over 10 bases. This CDR3 region has 17 residues. V lost 7 bases and J lost 4; bases outside the gene matches: 15. Germline loops: CDR1 MDHEN, CDR2 SYDVKM. The CDR3 region is CASIPTTTGGLGYGYTF. In nucleotides, the CDR3 is TGTGCCAGCATACCTACTACGACAGGGGGCTTGGGCTATGGCTACACCTTC.

This chain links TRBV18 with TRBJ1-2; D is ambiguous. Germline V CDR1 and CDR2: KGHSH, LQKENI. V was clipped by 2 bases and J by 0 bases, with 13 bases between them. The CDR3 covers 16 residues. CDR3: CASSPARGRANYGYTF. In DNA form, the CDR3 reads TGTGCCAGCTCACCAGCGCGAGGCCGAGCTAACTATGGCTACACCTTC.

The CDR3 DNA is TGCAGCGTTGGAGGGACAGGGGAGGGCTACACCTTC. It specifies CSVGGTGEGYTF. V gene TRBV29-1 combines with J gene TRBJ1-2, with TRBD1 matching over 10 bases. V was clipped by 4 bases and J by 8 bases; unmatched bases: 4. The CDR3 is made up of 12 amino acids. Germline lookup yields CDR1 SQVTM and CDR2 ANQGSEA.

Only one count was recorded for this clone. V usage is TRBV28 and J usage is TRBJ2-1; 7 nucleotides agree with TRBD1. The junction had 9 bases not matched to a gene; V was cut back by 6 bases and J by 4 bases. This CDR3 has 15 residues. Germline CDR1 MDHEN, CDR2 SYDVKM. The CDR3 region is CASSSGGITYNEQFF. DNA for the CDR3: TGTGCCAGCAGCTCAGGGGGTATAACTTACAATGAGCAGTTCTTC.

The rearrangement joins TRBV18 to TRBJ2-7; D is undetermined. This CDR3 has 12 amino acids. V lost 3 bases, J lost 3 bases, and 6 bases lay in between. CDR1 is KGHSH, CDR2 LQKENI, per germline. CDR3 region: CASSPPGYEQYF. The CDR3 DNA is TGTGCCAGCTCACCCCCCGGCTACGAGCAGTACTTC.

The chain joins TRBV28 to TRBJ1-2; 9 bases are a match to TRBD1. The CDR3 is 14 amino acids. Germline V gene lookup returns CDR1 MDHEN and CDR2 SYDVKM. The V gene end was trimmed by 5 bases and the J gene end by 4 bases; junction bases not matched to a gene: 5. The DNA of the CDR3 is TGTGCCAGCAGTACAGGGGGCTCTGGCTATGGCTACACCTTC. It yields the protein CASSTGGSGYGYTF.

V and J are TRBV18 and TRBJ2-1; 9 bases match TRBD1. Germline V gene sequence: CDR1 KGHSH, CDR2 LQKENI. The CDR3 extends over 14 amino acids. Unmatched junction bases numbered 4, after V lost 3 bases and J lost 7 bases. In DNA form, the CDR3 reads TGTGCCAGCTCACCCCCACAGGGGGCGAATGAGCAGTTCTTC. Translating gives CASSPPQGANEQFF.

The chain carries TRBV28 and TRBJ1-1; 8 nucleotides align to TRBD1. There are 16 residues in the CDR3. The V gene end was trimmed by 8 bases and the J gene end by 0 bases; junction bases not matched to a gene: 11. The germline CDR1 and CDR2 sequences are MDHEN and SYDVKM. CDR3 coding DNA: TGTGCCAGCCTTATAGGGACGACAGGGGTGAACACTGAAGCTTTCTTT. Translating gives CASLIGTTGVNTEAFF.

The rearrangement joins TRBV5-1 to TRBJ1-4; 8 positions agree with TRBD1. This CDR3 has 15 amino acids. The ends lost 3 bases at V and 4 bases at J; junction bases unmatched: 5. CDR1 and CDR2 (germline): SGHRS, YFSETQ. The CDR3 region is CASSSLGQDNEKLFF. In DNA form, the CDR3 reads TGCGCCAGCAGCTCGCTGGGACAGGATAATGAAAAACTGTTTTTT. Supplemented by reference TRBV5-1 and TRBJ1-4, the full variable domain reads KAGVTQTPRYLIKTRGQQVTLSCSPISGHRSVSWYQQTPGQGLQFLFEYFSETQRNKGNFPGRFSGRQFSNSRSEMNVSTLELGDSALYLCASSSLGQDNEKLFFGSGTQLSVL.